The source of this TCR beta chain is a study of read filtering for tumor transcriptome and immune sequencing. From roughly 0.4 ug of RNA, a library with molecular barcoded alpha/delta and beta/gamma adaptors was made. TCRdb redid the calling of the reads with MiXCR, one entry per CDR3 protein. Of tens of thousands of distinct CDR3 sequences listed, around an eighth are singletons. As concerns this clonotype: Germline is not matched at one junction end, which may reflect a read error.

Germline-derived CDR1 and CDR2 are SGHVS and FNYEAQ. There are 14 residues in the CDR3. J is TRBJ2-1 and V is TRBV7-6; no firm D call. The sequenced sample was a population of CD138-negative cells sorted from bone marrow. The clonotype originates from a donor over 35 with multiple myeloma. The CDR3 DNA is TGTGCCAGCAGCTTAATGACTGGCGCCAATGAGCAGCTCTTC. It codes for CASSLMTGANEQLF.